The clone carrying this TCR beta chain was detected ten times or more. Its antigen is still unknown. The read halts 3 residues ahead of the CDR3 end, with the missing end drawn from the germline J gene. CVID and control samples used equivalent genomic DNA input. Sequencing used immunoSEQ multiplex PCR; TCRdb keeps in-frame clones, though not all of them. The record shows 35,000 to 55,000 clones for this sample, with no singletons present. The data derive from a study of T cell clonality in common variable immunodeficiency. This CDR3 has 14 residues. V was cut by 6 bases and J by 4 bases, with 15 bases left in between. Heparinized whole blood, about 4.5 to 9 ml, came from each donor. Findings and limits, study-wide: Compared with controls, CVID subjects had fewer shared TCRbeta clones. Common variable immunodeficiency TCR beta sequences reportedly had fewer deletions and N-nucleotide insertions.

This rearrangement joins TRBV23-1 to TRBJ1-1, with D perhaps TRBD1 (6 bases). TRBV23-1 is an open reading frame whose function is uncertain. The sample taken for sequencing was peripheral blood mononuclear cells. The receptor was isolated from a person between 18 and 70 years old in good health. The part of the CDR3 DNA that was read is TGCGCCAGCAGCTCCAGGGGCCGCGGCACTGAA. This encodes CASSSRGRGTE. The whole CDR3 sequence is CASSSRGRGTEAFF.